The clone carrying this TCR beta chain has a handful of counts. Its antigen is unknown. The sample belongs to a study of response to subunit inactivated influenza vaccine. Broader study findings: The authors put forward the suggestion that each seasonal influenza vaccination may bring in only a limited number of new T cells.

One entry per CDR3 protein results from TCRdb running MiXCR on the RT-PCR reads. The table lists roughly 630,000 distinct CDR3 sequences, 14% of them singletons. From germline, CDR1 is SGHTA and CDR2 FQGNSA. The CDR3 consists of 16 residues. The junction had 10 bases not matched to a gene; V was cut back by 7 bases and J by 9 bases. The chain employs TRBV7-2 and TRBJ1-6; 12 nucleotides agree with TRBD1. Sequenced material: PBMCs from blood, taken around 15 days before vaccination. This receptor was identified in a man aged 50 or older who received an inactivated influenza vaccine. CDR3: CASKGTGGALGSPLHF. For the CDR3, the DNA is TGTGCCAGCAAAGGGACAGGGGGCGCATTGGGTTCACCCCTCCACTTT. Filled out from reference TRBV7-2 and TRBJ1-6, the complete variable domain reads GAGVSQSPSNKVTEKGKDVELRCDPISGHTALYWYRQSLGQGLEFLIYFQGNSAPDKSGLPSDRFSAERTGGSVSTLTIQRTQQEDSAVYLCASKGTGGALGSPLHFGNGTRLTVT.